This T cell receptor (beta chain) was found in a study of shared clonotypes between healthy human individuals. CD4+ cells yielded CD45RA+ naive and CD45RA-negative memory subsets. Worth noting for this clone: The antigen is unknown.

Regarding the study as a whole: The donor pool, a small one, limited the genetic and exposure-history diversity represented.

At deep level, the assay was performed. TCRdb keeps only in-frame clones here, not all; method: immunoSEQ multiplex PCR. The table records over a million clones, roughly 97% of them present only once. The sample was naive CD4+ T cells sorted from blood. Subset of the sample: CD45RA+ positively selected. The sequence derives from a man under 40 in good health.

This CDR3 reads CASSLGLGPNEKLFF. CDR3 sequence (DNA): TGTGCCAGCAGCTTGGGACTAGGACCTAATGAAAAACTGTTTTTT. The chain recombines TRBV5-4 with TRBJ1-4; D uncertain. CDR1 is SGHNT and CDR2 is YYREEE in the germline V gene (reference sequence). The CDR3 length is 15 residues. V was trimmed by 0 bases and J by 3 bases, leaving 9 bases between them. Drawing the rest from reference TRBV5-4 and TRBJ1-4, the complete variable domain is ETGVTQSPTHLIKTRGQQVTLRCSSQSGHNTVSWYQQALGQGPQFIFQYYREEENGRGNFPPRFSGLQFPNYSSELNVNALELDDSALYLCASSLGLGPNEKLFFGSGTQLSVL.